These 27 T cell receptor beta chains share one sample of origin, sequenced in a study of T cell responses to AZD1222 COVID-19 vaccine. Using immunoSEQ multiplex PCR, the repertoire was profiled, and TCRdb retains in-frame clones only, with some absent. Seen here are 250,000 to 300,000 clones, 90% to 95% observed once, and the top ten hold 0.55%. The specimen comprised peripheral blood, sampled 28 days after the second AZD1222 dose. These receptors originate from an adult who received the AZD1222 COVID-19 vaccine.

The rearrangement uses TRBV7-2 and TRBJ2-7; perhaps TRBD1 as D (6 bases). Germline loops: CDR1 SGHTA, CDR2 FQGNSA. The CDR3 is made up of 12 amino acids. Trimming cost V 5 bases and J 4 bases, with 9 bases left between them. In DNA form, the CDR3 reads TGTGCCAGCAGCGGAACAGGGTACGAGCAGTACTTC. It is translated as CASSGTGYEQYF.

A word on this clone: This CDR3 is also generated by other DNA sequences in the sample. This CDR3 is CASSLGSYEQYF. Written as DNA, the CDR3 is TGTGCCAGCAGCTTAGGTTCCTACGAGCAGTACTTC. J is TRBJ2-7 and V is TRBV7-9; D call uncertain. Trimming pared 1 base from V and 1 base from J, leaving 2 bases between. Germline V lookup: CDR1 SEHNR, CDR2 FQNEAQ (reference sequence). CDR3 length: 12 residues.

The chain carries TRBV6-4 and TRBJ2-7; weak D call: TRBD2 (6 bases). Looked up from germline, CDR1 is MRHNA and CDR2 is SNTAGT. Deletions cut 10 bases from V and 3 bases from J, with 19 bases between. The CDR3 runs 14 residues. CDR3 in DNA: TGTGCCATCTATGGGGGGAACGGGAGCTACGAGCAGTACTTC. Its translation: CAIYGGNGSYEQYF.

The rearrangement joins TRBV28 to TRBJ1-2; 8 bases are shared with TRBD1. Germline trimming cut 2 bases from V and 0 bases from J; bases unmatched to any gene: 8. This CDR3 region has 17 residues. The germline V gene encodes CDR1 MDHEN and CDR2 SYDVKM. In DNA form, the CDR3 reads TGTGCCAGCAGTTTAGTTCAGGGGGCCTCCACTAACTATGGCTACACCTTC. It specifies CASSLVQGASTNYGYTF.

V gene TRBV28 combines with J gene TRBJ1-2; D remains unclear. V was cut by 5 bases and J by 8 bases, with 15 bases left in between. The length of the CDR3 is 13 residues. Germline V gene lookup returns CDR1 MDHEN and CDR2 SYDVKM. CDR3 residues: CASSVPGSVGYTF. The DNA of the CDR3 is TGTGCCAGCAGTGTCCCCGGCTCAGTGGGCTACACCTTC.

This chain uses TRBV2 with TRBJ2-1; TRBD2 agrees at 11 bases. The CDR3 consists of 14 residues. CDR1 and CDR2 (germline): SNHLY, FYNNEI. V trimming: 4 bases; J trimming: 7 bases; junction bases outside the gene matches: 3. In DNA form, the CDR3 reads TGTGCCAGCAGTGGACTAGCGGGGTGGAATGAGCAGTTCTTC. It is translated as CASSGLAGWNEQFF.

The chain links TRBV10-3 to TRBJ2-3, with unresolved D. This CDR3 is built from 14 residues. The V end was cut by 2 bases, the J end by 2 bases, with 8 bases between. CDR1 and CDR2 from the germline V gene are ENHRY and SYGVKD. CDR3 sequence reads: CAISEPSFTDTQYF. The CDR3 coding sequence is TGTGCCATCAGTGAGCCCTCATTCACAGATACGCAGTATTTT.

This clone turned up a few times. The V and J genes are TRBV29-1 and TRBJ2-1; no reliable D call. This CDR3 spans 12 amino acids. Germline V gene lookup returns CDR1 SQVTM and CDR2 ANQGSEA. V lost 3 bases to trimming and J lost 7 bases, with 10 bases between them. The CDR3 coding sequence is TGCAGCGTTGAGCCCCGAGATAATGAGCAGTTCTTC. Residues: CSVEPRDNEQFF.

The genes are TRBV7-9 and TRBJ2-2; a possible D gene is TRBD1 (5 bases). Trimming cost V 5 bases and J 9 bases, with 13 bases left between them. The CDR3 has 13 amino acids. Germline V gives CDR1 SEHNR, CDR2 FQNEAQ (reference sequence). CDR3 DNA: TGTGCCAGCAGCCCAGGGCCATCTCGGGAGCTGTTTTTT. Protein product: CASSPGPSRELFF.

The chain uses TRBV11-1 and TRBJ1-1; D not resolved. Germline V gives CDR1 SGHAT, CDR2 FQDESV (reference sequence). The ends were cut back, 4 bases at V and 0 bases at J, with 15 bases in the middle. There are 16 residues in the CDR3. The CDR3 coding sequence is TGTGCCAGCAGCTCAGACCGGATCACCATGAACACTGAAGCTTTCTTT. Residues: CASSSDRITMNTEAFF. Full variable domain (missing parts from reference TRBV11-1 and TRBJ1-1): EAEVAQSPRYKITEKSQAVAFWCDPISGHATLYWYRQILGQGPELLVQFQDESVVDDSQLPKDRFSAERLKGVDSTLKIQPAELGDSAMYLCASSSDRITMNTEAFFGQGTRLTVV.

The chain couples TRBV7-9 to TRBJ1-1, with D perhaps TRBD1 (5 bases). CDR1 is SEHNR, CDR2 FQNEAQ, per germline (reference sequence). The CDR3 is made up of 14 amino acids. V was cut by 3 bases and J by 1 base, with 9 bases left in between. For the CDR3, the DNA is TGTGCCAGCAGCTTCGGGGGTAAGAACACTGAAGCTTTCTTT. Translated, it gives CASSFGGKNTEAFF.

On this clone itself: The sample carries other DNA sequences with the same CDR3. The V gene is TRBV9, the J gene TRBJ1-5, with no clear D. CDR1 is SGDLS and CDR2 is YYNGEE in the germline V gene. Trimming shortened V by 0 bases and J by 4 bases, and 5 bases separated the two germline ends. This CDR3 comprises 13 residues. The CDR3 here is CASSVGSNQPQHF. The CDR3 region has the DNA TGTGCCAGCAGCGTAGGATCAAATCAGCCCCAGCATTTT. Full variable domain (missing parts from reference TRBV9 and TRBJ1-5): DSGVTQTPKHLITATGQRVTLRCSPRSGDLSVYWYQQSLDQGLQFLIQYYNGEERAKGNILERFSAQQFPDLHSELNLSSLELGDSALYFCASSVGSNQPQHFGDGTRLSIL.

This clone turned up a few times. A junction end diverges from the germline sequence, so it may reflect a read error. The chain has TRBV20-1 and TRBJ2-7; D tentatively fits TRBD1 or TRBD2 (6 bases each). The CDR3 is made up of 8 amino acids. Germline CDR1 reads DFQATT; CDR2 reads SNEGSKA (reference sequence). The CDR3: CSARRGDF. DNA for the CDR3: TGCAGTGCTAGAAGGGGGGACTTC.

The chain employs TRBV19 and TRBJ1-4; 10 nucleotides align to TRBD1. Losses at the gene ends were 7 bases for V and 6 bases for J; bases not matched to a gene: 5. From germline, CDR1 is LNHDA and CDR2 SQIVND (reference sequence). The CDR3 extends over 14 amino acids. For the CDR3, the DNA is TGTGCCAGTACCTTGACAGGGGGCTATGAAAAACTGTTTTTT. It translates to CASTLTGGYEKLFF.

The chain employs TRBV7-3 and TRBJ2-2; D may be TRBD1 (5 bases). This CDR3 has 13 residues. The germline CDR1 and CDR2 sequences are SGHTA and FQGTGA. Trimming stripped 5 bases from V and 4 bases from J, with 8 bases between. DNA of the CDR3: TGTGCCAGCAGCCTGGGGCGCACCGGGGAGCTGTTTTTT. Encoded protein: CASSLGRTGELFF.

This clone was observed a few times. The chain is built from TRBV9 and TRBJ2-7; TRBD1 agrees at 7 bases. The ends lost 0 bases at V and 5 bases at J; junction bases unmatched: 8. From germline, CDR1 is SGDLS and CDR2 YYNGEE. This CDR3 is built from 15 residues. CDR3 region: CASSVAQGDGHEQYF. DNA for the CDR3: TGTGCCAGCAGCGTAGCTCAGGGGGACGGCCACGAGCAGTACTTC.

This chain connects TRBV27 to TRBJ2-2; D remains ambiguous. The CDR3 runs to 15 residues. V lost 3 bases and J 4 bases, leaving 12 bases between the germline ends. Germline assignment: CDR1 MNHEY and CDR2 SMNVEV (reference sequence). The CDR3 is CASSFSPALTGELFF. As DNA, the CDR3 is TGTGCCAGCAGTTTTTCGCCAGCCCTCACCGGGGAGCTGTTTTTT.

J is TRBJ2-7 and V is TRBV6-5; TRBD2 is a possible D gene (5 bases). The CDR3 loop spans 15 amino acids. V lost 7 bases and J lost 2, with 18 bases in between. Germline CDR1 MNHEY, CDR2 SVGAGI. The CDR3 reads CASTEGGGAPYEQYF. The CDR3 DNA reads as TGTGCCAGCACCGAGGGTGGAGGAGCACCCTACGAGCAGTACTTC.

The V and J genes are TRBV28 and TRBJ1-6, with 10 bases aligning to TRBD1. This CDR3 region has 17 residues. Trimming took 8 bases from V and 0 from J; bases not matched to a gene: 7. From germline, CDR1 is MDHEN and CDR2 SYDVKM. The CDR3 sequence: CASGTGARSSYNSPLHF. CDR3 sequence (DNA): TGTGCCAGCGGGACAGGGGCCCGGAGCTCCTATAATTCACCCCTCCACTTT. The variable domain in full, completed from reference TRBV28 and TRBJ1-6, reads DVKVTQSSRYLVKRTGEKVFLECVQDMDHENMFWYRQDPGLGLRLIYFSYDVKMKEKGDIPEGYSVSREKKERFSLILESASTNQTSMYLCASGTGARSSYNSPLHFGNGTRLTVT.

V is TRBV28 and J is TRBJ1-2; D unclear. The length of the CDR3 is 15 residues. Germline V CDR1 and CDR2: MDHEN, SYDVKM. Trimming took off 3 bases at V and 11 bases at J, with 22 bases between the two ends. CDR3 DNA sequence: TGTGCCAGCAGTTTGCCAGTCCGTTCTGGTATGCGTTACACCTTC. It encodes CASSLPVRSGMRYTF.

Here the CDR3 DNA reads TGTGCCAGCGGCACAGGGGGCATTGCTCAGCCCCAGCATTTT. As protein: CASGTGGIAQPQHF. The V call is TRBV27, the J call TRBJ1-5, with 9 bases lining up with TRBD1. The J segment lost 6 bases and the V segment lost 8 bases, leaving 8 bases of the junction unmatched. Germline values: CDR1 MNHEY, CDR2 SMNVEV (reference sequence). The length of the CDR3 is 14 residues.

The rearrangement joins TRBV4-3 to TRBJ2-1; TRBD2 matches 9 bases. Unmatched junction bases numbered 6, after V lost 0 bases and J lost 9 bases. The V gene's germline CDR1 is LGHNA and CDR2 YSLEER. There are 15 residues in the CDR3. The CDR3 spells CASSQEGGRAGEQFF. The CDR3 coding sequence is TGCGCCAGCAGCCAAGAGGGCGGGAGGGCCGGTGAGCAGTTCTTC.

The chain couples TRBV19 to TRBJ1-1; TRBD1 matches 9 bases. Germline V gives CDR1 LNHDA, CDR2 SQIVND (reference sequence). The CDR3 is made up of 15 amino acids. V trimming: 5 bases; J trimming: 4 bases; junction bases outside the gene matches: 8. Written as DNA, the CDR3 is TGTGCCAGTAGTGCCCGACAGGGGGGTACCACTGAAGCTTTCTTT. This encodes CASSARQGGTTEAFF.

The CDR3 bases are TGTGCCAGCTCACCATCGGGACAGAGTAACTACGAGCAGTACTTC. It codes for CASSPSGQSNYEQYF. This chain joins TRBV18 and TRBJ2-7; 7 bases are a match to TRBD1. The V gene's germline CDR1 is KGHSH and CDR2 LQKENI. The CDR3 totals 15 residues. V lost 2 bases and J lost 3; bases outside the gene matches: 7. Combining the CDR3 with reference TRBV18 and TRBJ2-7 gives the whole variable domain NAGVMQNPRHLVRRRGQEARLRCSPMKGHSHVYWYRQLPEEGLKFMVYLQKENIIDESGMPKERFSAEFPKEGPSILRIQQVVRGDSAAYFCASSPSGQSNYEQYFGPGTRLTVT.

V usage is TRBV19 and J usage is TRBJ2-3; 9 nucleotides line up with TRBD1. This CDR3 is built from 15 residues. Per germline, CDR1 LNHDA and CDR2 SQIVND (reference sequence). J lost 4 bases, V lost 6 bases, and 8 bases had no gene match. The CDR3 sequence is CASSTRDREADTQYF. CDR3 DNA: TGTGCCAGTAGCACCCGGGACAGGGAGGCAGATACGCAGTATTTT.

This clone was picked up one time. CDR3 residues: CASSTQGAYYNEQFF. CDR3 DNA: TGTGCCAGCAGTACCCAGGGCGCATATTACAATGAGCAGTTCTTC. The chain recombines TRBV27 with TRBJ2-1; TRBD1 might be the D (5 bases). V lost 5 bases to trimming and J lost 4 bases, with 15 bases between them. Germline V gene lookup returns CDR1 MNHEY and CDR2 SMNVEV (reference sequence). CDR3 length equals 15 residues.

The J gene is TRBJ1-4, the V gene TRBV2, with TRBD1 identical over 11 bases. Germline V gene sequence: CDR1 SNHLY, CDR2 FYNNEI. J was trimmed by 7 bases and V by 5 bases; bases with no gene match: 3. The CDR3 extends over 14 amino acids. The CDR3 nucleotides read TGTGCCAGCAGTTCGGACAGGGGGCTTGAAAAACTGTTTTTT. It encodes CASSSDRGLEKLFF.